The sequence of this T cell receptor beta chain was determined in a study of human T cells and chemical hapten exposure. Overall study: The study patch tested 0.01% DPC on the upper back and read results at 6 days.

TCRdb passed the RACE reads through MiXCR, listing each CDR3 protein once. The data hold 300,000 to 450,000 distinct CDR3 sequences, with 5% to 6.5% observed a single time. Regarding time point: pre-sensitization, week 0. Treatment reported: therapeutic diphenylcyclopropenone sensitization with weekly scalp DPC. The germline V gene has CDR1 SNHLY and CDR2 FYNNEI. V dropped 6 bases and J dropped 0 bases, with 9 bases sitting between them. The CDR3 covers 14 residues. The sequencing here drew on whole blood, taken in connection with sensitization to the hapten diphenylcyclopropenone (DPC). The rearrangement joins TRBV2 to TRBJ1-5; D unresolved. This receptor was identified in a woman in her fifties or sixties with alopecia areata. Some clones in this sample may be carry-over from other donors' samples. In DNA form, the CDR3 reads TGTGCCAGCAGGTGGGATTATAGCAATCAGCCCCAGCATTTT. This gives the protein CASRWDYSNQPQHF.